The 2 T cell receptor beta chains reported below all come from one sample, sequenced in a study of blood T cell repertoires in COVID-19. Libraries were prepared by immunoSEQ multiplex PCR; TCRdb keeps only in-frame clonotypes and omits some of them. The sample lists 90,000 or so clones, roughly 87% occurring once. The source material was peripheral blood. The receptors here all came from a woman aged 55-70 years with COVID-19, enrolled during active disease.

The rearrangement joins TRBV19 to TRBJ2-2; no clear D gene. Germline V lookup: CDR1 LNHDA, CDR2 SQIVND (reference sequence). CDR3 length: 13 amino acids. Trimming pared 5 bases from V and 2 bases from J, leaving 6 bases between. This CDR3 is CASSLVNTGELFF. DNA of the CDR3: TGTGCCAGTAGTCTTGTTAACACCGGGGAGCTGTTTTTT.

The chain recombines TRBV29-1 with TRBJ2-7; 11 nucleotides match TRBD2. After removal of 2 bases from V and 3 bases from J, the junction contained 9 bases not matched to a gene. Germline assignment: CDR1 SQVTM and CDR2 ANQGSEA. CDR3 length equals 16 residues. The DNA for the CDR3 is TGCAGCGTTGAAACCTCCAGGCTAGCGGGGGGCTACGAGCAGTACTTC. This sequence encodes CSVETSRLAGGYEQYF.